The 20 T cell receptor beta chains below come from one sample, sequenced in a study of T cells after posttransplantation cyclophosphamide. Busulfan-fludarabine conditioning, marrow transplant, and cyclophosphamide on days +3 and +4 were administered. Some clones are missing from TCRdb's copy, which holds only in-frame ones; the method was immunoSEQ multiplex PCR. Observed in the sample are around 5,000 clones, none of them singletons. The specimen comprised PBMCs, sampled 350 to 400 days after allogeneic stem cell transplant with posttransplant cyclophosphamide. Receptor source: a male patient aged 55 to 70 who received an allogeneic stem cell transplant from a related donor, was CMV-positive, and had acute GVHD only. Part of the T cell pool may stem from the graft donor.

Many counts were recorded for this clone. The chain uses TRBV10-1 and TRBJ2-1, with a weak D call TRBD2 (6 bases). Germline lookup yields CDR1 WNHNN and CDR2 SYGVQD (reference sequence). Trimming took 0 bases from V and 1 from J, leaving 7 bases between them. The CDR3 has 15 amino acids. CDR3 protein: CASSESGGSYNEQFF. Written as DNA, the CDR3 is TGCGCCAGCAGTGAGTCTGGAGGGTCCTACAATGAGCAGTTCTTC.

There are many counts of this clone. This chain joins TRBV4-1 and TRBJ2-7; 9 bases align to TRBD2. Germline V gene lookup returns CDR1 MGHRA and CDR2 YSYEKL. The CDR3 contains 16 residues. Trimming took 3 bases from V and 2 from J; bases not matched to a gene: 8. DNA of the CDR3: TGCGCCAGCAGCCAGCCTCCCGGGACTAGCCCCTACGAGCAGTACTTC. Its protein is CASSQPPGTSPYEQYF.

V gene TRBV9 combines with J gene TRBJ2-1; D might be TRBD2 (5 bases). This CDR3 comprises 15 residues. V was clipped by 1 base and J by 0 bases, with 8 bases between them. Germline CDR1 and CDR2: SGDLS and YYNGEE. The CDR3 sequence is CASSVTGSSYNEQFF. The CDR3 bases are TGTGCCAGCAGCGTAACGGGAAGCTCCTACAATGAGCAGTTCTTC.

This clone qualifies as medium-sized (0.01 to 0.1%). The V and J genes are TRBV19 and TRBJ2-7; 7 bases agree with TRBD1. Germline-derived CDR1 and CDR2 are LNHDA and SQIVND (reference sequence). This CDR3 region has 14 residues. V trimming: 3 bases; J trimming: 2 bases; junction bases outside the gene matches: 4. The CDR3 DNA follows: TGTGCCAGTAGTATCCAGGGGGTCACCTACGAGCAGTACTTC. Protein: CASSIQGVTYEQYF.

This clone was detected many times. V and J are TRBV13 and TRBJ1-1; D call uncertain. Germline V gene data show CDR1 as PRHDT and CDR2 as FYEKMQ (reference sequence). CDR3 length: 14 amino acids. V lost 0 bases and J 1 base, leaving 6 bases between the germline ends. The CDR3 DNA follows: TGTGCCAGCAGCTTAGGAGACAAGAACACTGAAGCTTTCTTT. It codes for CASSLGDKNTEAFF.

This clone was counted ten times or more. The V call is TRBV27, the J call TRBJ1-6, with D unclear. The CDR3 sequence is 12 residues long. Trimming shortened V by 4 bases and J by 9 bases, and 7 bases separated the two germline ends. Germline V gives CDR1 MNHEY, CDR2 SMNVEV (reference sequence). The CDR3 DNA is TGTGCCAGCAGTTCCGAGGGTTCACCCCTCCACTTT. It yields the protein CASSSEGSPLHF.

This clone was picked up many times. The genes are TRBV19 and TRBJ1-1, with 8 bases lining up with TRBD1. The germline CDR1 and CDR2 sequences are LNHDA and SQIVND (reference sequence). This CDR3 is built from 15 residues. The V gene end was trimmed by 5 bases and the J gene end by 6 bases; junction bases not matched to a gene: 11. This CDR3 reads CASSSRQGPAPEAFF. DNA of the CDR3: TGTGCCAGTAGTTCAAGACAGGGGCCCGCACCTGAAGCTTTCTTT.

This clone was counted many times. The chain has TRBV5-1 and TRBJ2-1, with TRBD2 identical over 10 bases. There are 15 residues in the CDR3. Germline CDR1 and CDR2: SGHRS and YFSETQ. The junction had 5 bases not matched to a gene; V was cut back by 0 bases and J by 8 bases. CDR3 loop: CASSLDTSGVDEQFF. In nucleotides, the CDR3 is TGCGCCAGCAGCTTGGATACTAGCGGGGTCGATGAGCAGTTCTTC.

Ten or more counts support this clone. J is TRBJ2-4 and V is TRBV11-2; possible D gene TRBD2, 5 bases. The CDR3 extends over 13 amino acids. The germline CDR1 and CDR2 sequences are SGHAT and FQNNGV. Trimming removed 1 base at V and 7 bases at J, with 8 bases between. The chain's CDR3 is CASSLGGSNIQYF. The CDR3 nucleotides are TGTGCCAGCAGCTTAGGAGGGAGTAACATTCAGTACTTC.

This clone occurred many times. The chain combines TRBV13 with TRBJ1-2, with D unresolved. Germline V gives CDR1 PRHDT, CDR2 FYEKMQ (reference sequence). The CDR3 loop spans 15 amino acids. V lost 2 bases and J 7 bases, leaving 17 bases between the germline ends. The CDR3 here is CASSLMRDFYGGYTF. CDR3 nucleotide sequence: TGTGCCAGCAGCTTAATGCGGGATTTTTACGGTGGCTACACCTTC.

This clone was seen ten or more times. The CDR3 region has the DNA TGTGCCAGCACCGTACAATTGGAGTCTGAAGCTTTCTTT. Protein: CASTVQLESEAFF. The chain employs TRBV2 and TRBJ1-1; D is undetermined. The CDR3 contains 13 residues. V dropped 7 bases and J dropped 6 bases, with 15 bases sitting between them. CDR1 and CDR2 from the germline V gene are SNHLY and FYNNEI.

In this sample, this clone turned up many times. The rearrangement uses TRBV7-6 and TRBJ2-1; TRBD1 matches 8 bases. Trimming at V came to 5 bases and at J to 4 bases, leaving 7 bases not matched to a gene. Germline values: CDR1 SGHVS, CDR2 FNYEAQ. CDR3 size: 15 residues. The DNA for the CDR3 is TGTGCCAGCAGCCCTCAACAGGGGGTATACAATGAGCAGTTCTTC. Amino acid sequence: CASSPQQGVYNEQFF.

This clone was observed at least ten times. The CDR3 reads CASSPTGGRKAGETQYF. For the CDR3, the DNA is TGTGCCAGCAGCCCAACCGGGGGGAGGAAGGCGGGGGAGACCCAGTACTTC. This chain joins TRBV27 and TRBJ2-5; TRBD2 matches at 7 bases. From germline, CDR1 is MNHEY and CDR2 SMNVEV (reference sequence). This CDR3 is 17 amino acids long. Trimming removed 6 bases from V and 5 bases from J; junction bases left unmatched: 18.

This clone is labeled as medium-sized. The chain joins TRBV27 to TRBJ2-4; no firm D call. Germline assignment: CDR1 MNHEY and CDR2 SMNVEV (reference sequence). The length of the CDR3 is 15 residues. V dropped 4 bases and J dropped 0 bases, with 10 bases sitting between them. CDR3 DNA sequence: TGTGCCAGCAGTTCCGTGACTCTAGCCAAAAACATTCAGTACTTC. This translates into CASSSVTLAKNIQYF.

This clone was seen many times. V gene TRBV5-8 combines with J gene TRBJ2-1, with 8 bases identical to TRBD1. CDR3 size: 17 residues. J gave up 4 bases and V 0 bases, and 9 bases lay outside the gene matches. Germline loops: CDR1 SGHTS, CDR2 YDEGEE. CDR3 region: CASSLDPRDRYYNEQFF. In DNA, the CDR3 is TGTGCCAGCAGCTTGGACCCCCGGGACAGGTATTACAATGAGCAGTTCTTC. Full variable domain (missing parts from reference TRBV5-8 and TRBJ2-1): EAGVTQSPTHLIKTRGQQATLRCSPISGHTSVYWYQQALGLGLQFLLWYDEGEERNRGNFPPRFSGRQFPNYSSELNVNALELEDSALYLCASSLDPRDRYYNEQFFGPGTRLTVL.

By sample fraction, this clone is medium-sized (0.01 to 0.1%). The chain joins TRBV7-9 to TRBJ1-1, with D perhaps TRBD1 (6 bases). The CDR3 is made up of 15 amino acids. Per germline, CDR1 SEHNR and CDR2 FQNEAQ (reference sequence). Trimming shortened V by 2 bases and J by 1 base, and 11 bases separated the two germline ends. CDR3 sequence: CASSLRQGKNTEAFF. CDR3 bases: TGTGCCAGCAGCTTAAGGCAGGGGAAGAACACTGAAGCTTTCTTT.

This clone was detected many times. This chain connects TRBV9 to TRBJ2-2; 8 nucleotides match TRBD2. V dropped 4 bases and J dropped 0; count of bases not matched to a gene: 8. This CDR3 is 17 amino acids long. Per germline, CDR1 SGDLS and CDR2 YYNGEE. In nucleotides, the CDR3 is TGTGCCAGCAGCTCGGGAGGGCGGGGGCCGAACACCGGGGAGCTGTTTTTT. This sequence encodes CASSSGGRGPNTGELFF.

This clone has ten or more counts. The chain employs TRBV7-2 and TRBJ1-1, with a tentative D call TRBD1 (5 bases). Trimming left V 1 base short and J 7 bases short, with 7 bases between. The CDR3 length is 12 residues. CDR1 and CDR2 from the germline V gene are SGHTA and FQGNSA. CDR3 sequence: CASSLVRGEAFF. In DNA, the CDR3 is TGTGCCAGCAGCTTAGTTAGGGGTGAAGCTTTCTTT.

The sample holds many counts of this clone. The chain recombines TRBV7-2 with TRBJ2-2, with 10 bases that match TRBD2. V shed 6 bases and J 4 bases; nucleotides not matched to a gene: 5. Germline V CDR1 and CDR2: SGHTA, FQGNSA. This CDR3 has 15 amino acids. The CDR3 coding sequence is TGTGCCAGCAGGCAGCGGGGGGGCGGCACCGGGGAGCTGTTTTTT. Its translation: CASRQRGGGTGELFF.

This clone appeared a few times. This chain uses TRBV27 with TRBJ1-6; TRBD1 might be the D (5 bases). Germline CDR1 MNHEY, CDR2 SMNVEV (reference sequence). The CDR3 sequence is 16 residues long. The V and J ends lost 0 bases and 3 bases respectively, with 9 bases between them. CDR3: CASSLSTGLYNSPLHF. The CDR3 region has the DNA TGTGCCAGCAGTTTATCAACAGGTCTCTATAATTCACCCCTCCACTTT.